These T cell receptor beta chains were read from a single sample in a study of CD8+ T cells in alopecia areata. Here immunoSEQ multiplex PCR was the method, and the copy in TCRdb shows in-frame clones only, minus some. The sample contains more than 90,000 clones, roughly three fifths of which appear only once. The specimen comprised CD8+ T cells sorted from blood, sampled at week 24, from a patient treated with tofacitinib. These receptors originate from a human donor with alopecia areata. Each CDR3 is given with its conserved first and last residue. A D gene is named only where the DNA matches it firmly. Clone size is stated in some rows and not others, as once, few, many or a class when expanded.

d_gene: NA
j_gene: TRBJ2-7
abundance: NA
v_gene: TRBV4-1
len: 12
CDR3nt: TGCGCCAGCAGCCAAGTAGGGTACGAGCAGTACTTC
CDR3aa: CASSQVGYEQYF

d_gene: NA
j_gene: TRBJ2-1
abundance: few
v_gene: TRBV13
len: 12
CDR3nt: TGTGCCAGCAGCTTCAGGGTTTCGGTCCAGTTCTTC
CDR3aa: CASSFRVSVQFF

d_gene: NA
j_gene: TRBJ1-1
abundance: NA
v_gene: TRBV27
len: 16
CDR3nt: TGTGCCAGCAGTTCCACTTTTGGGGACATGAACACTGAAGCTTTCTTT
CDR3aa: CASSSTFGDMNTEAFF

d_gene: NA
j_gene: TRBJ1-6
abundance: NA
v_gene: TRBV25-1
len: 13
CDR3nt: TGTGCCAGCAATCCCGGACACGGTTCACCCCTCCACTTT
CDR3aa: CASNPGHGSPLHF

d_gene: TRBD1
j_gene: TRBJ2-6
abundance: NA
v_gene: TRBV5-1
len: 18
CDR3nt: TGCGCCAGCAGCAACGACCAGGGGGCCAACTCTGGGGCCAACGTCCTGACTTTC
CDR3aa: CASSNDQGANSGANVLTF

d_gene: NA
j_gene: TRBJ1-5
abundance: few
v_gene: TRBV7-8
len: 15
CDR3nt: TGTGCCAGCAGCTTAGCGACGGTTAGCAATCAGCCCCAGCATTTT
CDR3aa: CASSLATVSNQPQHF

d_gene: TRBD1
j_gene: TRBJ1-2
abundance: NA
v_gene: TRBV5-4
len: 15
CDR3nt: TGTGCCAGCAGCTATCCAGGTCGGACAGGGTTCGACTACACCTTC
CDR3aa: CASSYPGRTGFDYTF

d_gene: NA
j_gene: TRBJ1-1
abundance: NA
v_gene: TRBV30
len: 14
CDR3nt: TGTGCCTGGGACCCGCAAGGGGGGAACACTGAAGCTTTCTTT
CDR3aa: CAWDPQGGNTEAFF

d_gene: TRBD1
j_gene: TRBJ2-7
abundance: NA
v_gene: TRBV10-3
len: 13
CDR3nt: TGTGCCATCAAACAGGGGGGTCTCTACGAGCAGTACTTC
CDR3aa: CAIKQGGLYEQYF

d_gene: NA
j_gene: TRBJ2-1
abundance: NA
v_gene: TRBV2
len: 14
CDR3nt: TGTGCCAGCAGTGAAGCGCCTACCTACAATGAGCAGTTCTTC
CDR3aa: CASSEAPTYNEQFF

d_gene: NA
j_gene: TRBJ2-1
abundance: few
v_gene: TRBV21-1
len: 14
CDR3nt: TGTGCCAGCAGCACGCAGGGAAGATTGAATGAGCAGTTCTTC
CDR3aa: CASSTQGRLNEQFF

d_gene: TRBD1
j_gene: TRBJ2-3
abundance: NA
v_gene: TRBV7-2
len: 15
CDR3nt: TGTGCCAGCAGCCGACAGGGATACTCCACAGATACGCAGTATTTT
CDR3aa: CASSRQGYSTDTQYF

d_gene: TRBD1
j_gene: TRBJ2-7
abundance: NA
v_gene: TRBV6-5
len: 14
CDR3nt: TGTGCCAGCAGTTACCGGGACAGGGTAGACGAGCAGTACTTC
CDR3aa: CASSYRDRVDEQYF

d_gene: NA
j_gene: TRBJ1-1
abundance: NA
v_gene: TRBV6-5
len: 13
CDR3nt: TGTGCCAGCAGTTCCAACAGGATCACTGAAGCTTTCTTT
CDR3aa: CASSSNRITEAFF

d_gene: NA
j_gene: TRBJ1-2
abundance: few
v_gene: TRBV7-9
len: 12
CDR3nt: TGTGCCAGCAGCCTTGGGGCTGGAGGCTACACCTTC
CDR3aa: CASSLGAGGYTF

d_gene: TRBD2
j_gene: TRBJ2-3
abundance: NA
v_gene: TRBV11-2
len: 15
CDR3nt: TGTGCCAGCAGCTCCCTGTTAGCGGGGGCAGATACGCAGTATTTT
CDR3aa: CASSSLLAGADTQYF

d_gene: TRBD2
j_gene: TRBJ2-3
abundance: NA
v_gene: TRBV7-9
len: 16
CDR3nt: TGTGCCAGCAGAGCCACCTTAGCGGGGGGCCCAGATACGCAGTATTTT
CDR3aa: CASRATLAGGPDTQYF

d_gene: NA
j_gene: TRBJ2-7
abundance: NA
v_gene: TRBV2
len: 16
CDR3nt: TGTGCCAGCAGTGAAGCATCGGGCCGCTCTTCCTACGAGCAGTACTTC
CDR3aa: CASSEASGRSSYEQYF

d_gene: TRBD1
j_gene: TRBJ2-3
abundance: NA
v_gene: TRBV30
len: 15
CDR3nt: TGTGCCTGGACCGCCGGGACAGGGTTTTTAGATACGCAGTATTTT
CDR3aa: CAWTAGTGFLDTQYF

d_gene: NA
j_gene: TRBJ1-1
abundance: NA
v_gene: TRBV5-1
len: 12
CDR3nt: TGCGCCAGCAGGGGAATGAACACTGAAGCTTTCTTT
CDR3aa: CASRGMNTEAFF

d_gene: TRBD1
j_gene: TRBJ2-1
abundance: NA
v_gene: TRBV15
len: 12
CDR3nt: TGTGCCACCAGCAGAGGACAGGGGGAGCAGTTCTTC
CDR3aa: CATSRGQGEQFF

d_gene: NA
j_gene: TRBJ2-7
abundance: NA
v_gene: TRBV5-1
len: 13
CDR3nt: TGCGCCAGCAGCCCGCTCGACAGCTACGAGCAGTACTTC
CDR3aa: CASSPLDSYEQYF